The rows below give T cell receptor beta chains drawn from one sample of a study of patients and donors after allogeneic stem cell transplantation. One entry per CDR3 protein, called by TCRdb with MiXCR from the RT-PCR reads. The sample carries 390,000 or so distinct CDR3 sequences, 16% recorded once. The sequencing sample was made of blood, either unsorted or a sorted T cell fraction (not recorded which). The receptors stem from a human donor who was either an allogeneic HSCT recipient or a stem cell or donor lymphocyte infusion donor (not recorded which). It is not recorded whose cells these are; they may come from a transplant donor. Each CDR3 is given with its conserved first and last residue. A D gene is named only where the DNA matches it firmly. For some rows the clone size is stated as once, few or many, or as a class when expanded; others skip it.

TRBD1,TRBV4-2,many,TRBJ2-7,15,TGTGCCAGCAGCCGGAACCGGGACAGGGACTACGAGCAGTACTTC,CASSRNRDRDYEQYF
NA,TRBV5-1,few,TRBJ2-1,15,TGCGCCAGCGAAGAGGGGGGGACAGACTACAATGAGCAGTTCTTC,CASEEGGTDYNEQFF
NA,TRBV28,few,TRBJ2-7,11,TGTGCCAGCAGTACCGACTACGAGCAGTACTTC,CASSTDYEQYF
TRBD1,TRBV11-2,NA,TRBJ1-3,16,TGTGCCAGCAGCTTGCGACAGGGCAAATCTGGAAACACCATATATTTT,CASSLRQGKSGNTIYF
NA,TRBV7-9,NA,TRBJ1-2,12,TGTGCCAGCAGCTTATCCCACAAGGCTGAGACCTTC,CASSLSHKAETF
NA,TRBV9,NA,TRBJ1-1,14,TGTGCCAGCAGCGTAGCTCTTGTTGACACTGAAGCTTTCTTT,CASSVALVDTEAFF
NA,TRBV7-9,NA,TRBJ2-1,13,TGTGCCAGCAGCTTAGTCGCCTGGAATGAGCAGTTCTTC,CASSLVAWNEQFF
NA,TRBV7-2,few,TRBJ2-2,17,TGTGCCAGCAGCTTAGATGGGATTTGGCAGCACACCGGGGAGCTGTTTTTT,CASSLDGIWQHTGELFF
NA,TRBV7-9,few,TRBJ1-1,17,TGTGCCAGCAGCCCCCGGGCAGGATGGGAGGAGTACTCTGAAGCTTTCTTT,CASSPRAGWEEYSEAFF
NA,TRBV12-3/TRBV12-4,NA,TRBJ2-2,13,TGTGCCAGCAGGAGGACGGGGGCAGGGGAGCTGTTTTTT,CASRRTGAGELFF
NA,TRBV6-1,few,TRBJ2-1,16,TGTGCCAGCAGTGAAGCCTTTGCCGTCAGAAGCGGTGAGCAGTTCTTC,CASSEAFAVRSGEQFF
NA,TRBV27,NA,TRBJ1-1,14,TGTGCCAGCAGTTCGATCATGGACAAGACTGAAGCTTTCTTT,CASSSIMDKTEAFF
NA,TRBV30,NA,TRBJ2-5,12,TGTGCCTGGATGGACGGCCAGGAGGCCCAGTACTTC,CAWMDGQEAQYF
NA,TRBV4-3,NA,TRBJ2-7,15,TGCGCCAGCAGCCAAGATTGGGAAGGCTCCTACGAGCAGTACTTC,CASSQDWEGSYEQYF
NA,TRBV19,NA,TRBJ1-1,14,TGTGCCAGTAGTATTTGGGCCCTGAACACTGAAGCTTTCTTT,CASSIWALNTEAFF
TRBD2,TRBV5-1,few,TRBJ2-1,15,TGCGCCAGCAGCGGAGGACTAGCGGGAGGGAATGAGCAGTTCTTC,CASSGGLAGGNEQFF
TRBD1,TRBV5-1,few,TRBJ2-1,19,TGCGCCAGCAGCTTGTTGGGACAGGCCACCTCGAGCTCCTACAATGAGCAGTTCTTC,CASSLLGQATSSSYNEQFF
NA,TRBV7-2,few,TRBJ1-1,16,TGTGCCAGCAGCTTAGGAACAGGGATCATGAACACTGAAGCTTTCTTT,CASSLGTGIMNTEAFF
TRBD2,TRBV7-9,NA,TRBJ2-7,14,TGTGCCTCTCAAAGCCTAGCGGGAGACTACGAGCAGTACTTC,CASQSLAGDYEQYF
TRBD2,TRBV10-3,NA,TRBJ2-7,13,TGTGCCATCGGGTGGGGTAGCGGGTACGAGCAGTACTTC,CAIGWGSGYEQYF
NA,TRBV4-3,few,TRBJ1-2,15,TGCGCCAGCAGCCAAGACATGGGCAGGGCGGGGGGCTACACCTTC,CASSQDMGRAGGYTF
TRBD1,TRBV20-1,NA,TRBJ2-1,13,TGCAGTGCTTGGGACAGGGACTACAATGAGCAGTTCTTC,CSAWDRDYNEQFF
NA,TRBV20-1,many,TRBJ2-4,14,TGCAGCGCTAGGGTTGGACGGGCCAAAAACATTCAGTACTTC,CSARVGRAKNIQYF
TRBD1,TRBV5-1,many,TRBJ2-7,15,TGCGCCAGCAGCTTGAGAGGGACAGGGGACTACGAGCAGTACTTC,CASSLRGTGDYEQYF
TRBD1,TRBV29-1,NA,TRBJ1-2,13,TGCAGCGTACACGGGACAGGGTCCTATGGCTACACCTTC,CSVHGTGSYGYTF
NA,TRBV20-1,few,TRBJ1-4,16,TGCAGTGCCATACCCTTCTTCTGGGCAACTAATGAAAAACTGTTTTTT,CSAIPFFWATNEKLFF
TRBD1,TRBV4-2,few,TRBJ1-6,19,TGTGCCAGCAGCCAAGGGATCAGACAGGGGGCGCGTCATAATTCACCCCTCCACTTT,CASSQGIRQGARHNSPLHF
TRBD1,TRBV5-6,NA,TRBJ2-5,14,TGTGCCAGCAGCTGGGGACAGCCCGGGGAGACCCAGTACTTC,CASSWGQPGETQYF
TRBD1,TRBV6-5,NA,TRBJ1-1,14,TGTGCCAGCAGCTACAGGGGAATGAACACTGAAGCTTTCTTT,CASSYRGMNTEAFF
NA,TRBV4-1,NA,TRBJ1-1,14,TGCGCCAGCAGCCAAGACGGGACGGAAGCTCGAGCTTTCTTT,CASSQDGTEARAFF
TRBD2,TRBV20-1,NA,TRBJ2-1,14,TGCAGTGCTGGGACTAGCGGGAGGTCCGATGAGCAGTTCTTC,CSAGTSGRSDEQFF
NA,TRBV27,few,TRBJ2-4,15,TGTGCCAGCAGTTTAGCACGGGGAGCCAAAAACATTCAGTACTTC,CASSLARGAKNIQYF
NA,TRBV12-3/TRBV12-4,few,TRBJ1-1,14,TGTGCCAGCAGTCCGCGGATCATGAACACTGAAGCTTTCTTT,CASSPRIMNTEAFF
TRBD1,TRBV6-1,once,TRBJ2-7,14,TGTGCCAGCAGCCGGGACAGGGGGATCCACGAGCAGTACTTC,CASSRDRGIHEQYF
NA,TRBV6-2/TRBV6-3,many,TRBJ2-4,16,TGTGCCAGCAGTTATTTCGGACCCACAGGCAAAAACATTCAGTACTTC,CASSYFGPTGKNIQYF
NA,TRBV12-3/TRBV12-4,many,TRBJ1-2,14,TGTGCCAGCAGCCCCATCCTAGAGGGGACGCGCTACACCTTC,CASSPILEGTRYTF
NA,TRBV12-3/TRBV12-4,few,TRBJ2-5,14,TGTGCCAGCAGTTTGTCCGGAACAGCCAAGACCCAGTACTTC,CASSLSGTAKTQYF
TRBD2,TRBV5-1,few,TRBJ2-3,16,TGCGCCAGCAGCTTGGGACTAGCATCGAGGGCAGATACGCAGTATTTT,CASSLGLASRADTQYF
TRBD1,TRBV28,NA,TRBJ2-7,15,TGTGCCAGCAGGGACGCGACAGGGTCGCTGCGCGAGCAGTACTTC,CASRDATGSLREQYF
NA,TRBV5-1,few,TRBJ2-5,15,TGCGCCAGCAGCTTGGGGTTGGAGACCCAAGAGACCCAGTACTTC,CASSLGLETQETQYF
NA,TRBV12-3/TRBV12-4,NA,TRBJ2-7,15,TGTGCCAGCACCTTAAACAGGAAAAGTATTTCCGAGCAGTACTTC,CASTLNRKSISEQYF
NA,TRBV15,few,TRBJ1-2,14,TGTGCCACCAGCAGAGATAGACAGGCCTATGGCTACACCTTC,CATSRDRQAYGYTF
NA,TRBV18,few,TRBJ2-5,14,TGTGCCAGCTCACCAGGGGGTCCCCAAGAGACCCAGTACTTC,CASSPGGPQETQYF
NA,TRBV7-2,NA,TRBJ1-2,14,TGTGCCAGCATCTCAGACGGATCGAACTATGGCTACACCTTC,CASISDGSNYGYTF
TRBD2,TRBV2,many,TRBJ2-1,15,TGTGCCAGCAGATACCTAGCGGGGTCTTACAATGAGCAGTTCTTC,CASRYLAGSYNEQFF
NA,TRBV11-3,NA,TRBJ2-1,16,TGTGCCAGCAGCCCCACCTTGGTAGGGCCCTACAATGAGCAGTTCTTC,CASSPTLVGPYNEQFF
NA,TRBV20-1,many,TRBJ2-7,13,TGCAGTGCTTCTCGGACTTCATCCTACGAGCAGTACTTC,CSASRTSSYEQYF
NA,TRBV3-1,NA,TRBJ2-7,13,TGTGCCAGCAGCCGATCGGGGGCCTACGAGCAGTACTTC,CASSRSGAYEQYF
NA,TRBV20-1,many,TRBJ1-5,13,TGCAGTGCTAGAAGTCCCAACGAGCAGCCCCAGCATTTT,CSARSPNEQPQHF
NA,TRBV7-8,few,TRBJ1-2,14,TGTGCCAGCAGCTTTTCCGAGTTTAACTATGGCTACACCTTC,CASSFSEFNYGYTF
NA,TRBV20-1,NA,TRBJ1-6,13,TGCAGTGCTAGACGGCAGGGTGGTTCACCCCTCCACTTT,CSARRQGGSPLHF
NA,TRBV24-1,NA,TRBJ2-2,14,TGTGCCACCAGTGATCCGGGGGACACCGGGGAGCTGTTTTTT,CATSDPGDTGELFF
NA,TRBV4-1,NA,TRBJ1-6,16,TGCGCCAGCAGCCAAGGCTCGCGGCGGAGTGGTTCACCCCTCCACTTT,CASSQGSRRSGSPLHF
NA,TRBV25-1,NA,TRBJ2-3,14,TGTGCCAGCAGTTATGATGCTAGCACAGATACGCAGTATTTT,CASSYDASTDTQYF
TRBD1,TRBV9,few,TRBJ2-7,14,TGTGCCAGCAGCGCGGGACAGGGATTCTACGAGCAGTACTTC,CASSAGQGFYEQYF
NA,TRBV29-1,NA,TRBJ2-5,10,TGCAGCGTTGTGACAGGAGCCCAGTACTTC,CSVVTGAQYF
TRBD2,TRBV7-9,NA,TRBJ2-1,17,TGTGCCAGCAGCTTAGGAGGACTAGCGGGAGTGTTATATGAGCAGTTCTTC,CASSLGGLAGVLYEQFF
NA,TRBV3-1,few,TRBJ1-1,17,TGTGCCAGCAGCCAGGGGGGGCCCAACCCTATGAACACTGAAGCTTTCTTT,CASSQGGPNPMNTEAFF
NA,TRBV19,few,TRBJ1-6,13,TGTGCCAGTAGTATACGAGGATCATCACCCCTCCACTTT,CASSIRGSSPLHF
NA,TRBV7-9,few,TRBJ2-7,15,TGTGCCAGCAGCTTAGCTTCTGGCGGGGCATCCGAGCAGTACTTC,CASSLASGGASEQYF